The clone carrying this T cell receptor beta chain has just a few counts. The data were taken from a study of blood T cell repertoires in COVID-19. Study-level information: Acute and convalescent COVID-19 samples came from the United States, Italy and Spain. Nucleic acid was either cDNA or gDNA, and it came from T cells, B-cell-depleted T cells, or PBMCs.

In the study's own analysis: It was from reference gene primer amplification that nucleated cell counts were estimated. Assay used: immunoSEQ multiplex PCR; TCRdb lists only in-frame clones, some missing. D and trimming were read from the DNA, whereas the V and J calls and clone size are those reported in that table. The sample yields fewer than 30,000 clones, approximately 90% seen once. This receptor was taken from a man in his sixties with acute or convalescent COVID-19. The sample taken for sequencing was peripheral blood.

The CDR3 reads CASSWGDSNTEAFF. The CDR3 nucleotides are TGTGCCAGCAGCTGGGGGGACAGCAACACTGAAGCTTTCTTT. This sequence joins TRBV7-8 and TRBJ1-1, with 7 bases fitting TRBD1. V shed 4 bases, J shed 2 bases, and the junction held 4 bases outside the gene matches. The germline gives CDR1 SGHVS, CDR2 FQNEAQ. The CDR3 sequence is 14 residues long.